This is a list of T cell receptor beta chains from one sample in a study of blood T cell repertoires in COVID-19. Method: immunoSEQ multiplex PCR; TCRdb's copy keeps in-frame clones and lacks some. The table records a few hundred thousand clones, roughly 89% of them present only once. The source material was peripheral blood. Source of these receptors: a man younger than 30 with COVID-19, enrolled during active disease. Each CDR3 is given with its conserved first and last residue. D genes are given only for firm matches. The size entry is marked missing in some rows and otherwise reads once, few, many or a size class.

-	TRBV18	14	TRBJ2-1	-	TGTGCCAGCTGGTTTGGCCAGGGGTCGTATGAGCAGTTCTTC	CASWFGQGSYEQFF
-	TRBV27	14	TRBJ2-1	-	TGTGCCAGCAGTTTATGGGGGGATGAGGATGAGCAGTTCTTC	CASSLWGDEDEQFF
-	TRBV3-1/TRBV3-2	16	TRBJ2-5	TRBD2	TGTGCCAGCAGCCAGGCCCTAGCGGGTCCCCAAGAGACCCAGTACTTC	CASSQALAGPQETQYF
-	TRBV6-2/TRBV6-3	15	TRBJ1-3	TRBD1	TGTGCCAGCAGTGCCACAGGGGGCTCTGGAAACACCATATATTTT	CASSATGGSGNTIYF
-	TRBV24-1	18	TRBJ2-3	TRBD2	TGTGCCACCAGTGTCGGAGGACTAGCGGGGGATGTCACAGATACGCAGTATTTT	CATSVGGLAGDVTDTQYF
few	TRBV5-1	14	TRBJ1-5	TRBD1	TGCGCCAGCAGCTTACAGGGGGCAGGTCAGCCCCAGCATTTT	CASSLQGAGQPQHF
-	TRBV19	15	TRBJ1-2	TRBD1	TGTGCCAGTAGAGGGGGACAGGGAAACGGCTATGGCTACACCTTC	CASRGGQGNGYGYTF
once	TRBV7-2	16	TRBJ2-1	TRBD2	TGTGCCAGCAGCCTAACCGGGACTAGCGGGAGTGGTGAGCAGTTCTTC	CASSLTGTSGSGEQFF
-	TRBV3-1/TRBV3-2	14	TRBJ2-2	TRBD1	TGTGCCAGCAGCCCGACAGGGGACACCGGGGAGCTGTTTTTT	CASSPTGDTGELFF
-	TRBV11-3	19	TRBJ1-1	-	TGTGCCAGCAGCTTAGATTTGGGGCGGAAGGGGCGCTTGAACACTGAAGCTTTCTTT	CASSLDLGRKGRLNTEAFF
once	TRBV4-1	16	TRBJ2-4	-	TGCGCCAGCAGCCAAGGGTTCCCACTAGCCAAAAACATTCAGTACTTC	CASSQGFPLAKNIQYF
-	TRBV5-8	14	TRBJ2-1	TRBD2	TGTGCCAGCGATACGGGAGGTTTCTACAATGAGCAGTTCTTC	CASDTGGFYNEQFF
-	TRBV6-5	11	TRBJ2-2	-	TGTGCTCAGGGCAGGACCGGGGAGCTGTTTTTT	CAQGRTGELFF
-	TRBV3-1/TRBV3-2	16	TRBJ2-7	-	TGTGCCAGCAGCCCCAAGCGTCCAGACCGGACCTACGAGCAGTACTTC	CASSPKRPDRTYEQYF
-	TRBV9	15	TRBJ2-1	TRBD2	TGTGCCAGCAGCGAAGAACTAGCGGTGGGCAATGAGCAGTTCTTC	CASSEELAVGNEQFF
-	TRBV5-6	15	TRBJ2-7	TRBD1	TGTGCCAGCAGCCCCGGACAGGGTACTTTCGCGGGGCAGTACTTC	CASSPGQGTFAGQYF
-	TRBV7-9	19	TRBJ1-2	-	TGTGCCAGCAGGTCTCAACCAACGCAGCTGGGGGGGTTTTACTATGGCTACACCTTC	CASRSQPTQLGGFYYGYTF
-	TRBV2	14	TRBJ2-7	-	TGTGCCAGCAGTGTGGTTGCGTACCCCTACGAGCAGTACTTC	CASSVVAYPYEQYF
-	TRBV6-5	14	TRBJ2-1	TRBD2	TGTGCCAGCAGTTACCTGCGGGGGGCCAATGAGCAGTTCTTC	CASSYLRGANEQFF
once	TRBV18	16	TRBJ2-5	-	TGTGCCAGCTCACCCAGGTTGAGGGGGACACAAGAGACCCAGTACTTC	CASSPRLRGTQETQYF
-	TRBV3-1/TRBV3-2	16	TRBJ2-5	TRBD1	TGTGCCAGCAGCCCCGGACAGGGGAGAGGTCAAGAGACCCAGTACTTC	CASSPGQGRGQETQYF
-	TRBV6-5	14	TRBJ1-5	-	TGTGCCAGCGCACCAGACTTTAGCAATCAGCCCCAGCATTTT	CASAPDFSNQPQHF
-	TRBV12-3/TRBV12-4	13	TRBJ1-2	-	TGTGCCAGCAGTTTACCGGGATCCTATGGCTACACCTTC	CASSLPGSYGYTF
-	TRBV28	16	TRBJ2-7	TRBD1	TGTGCCAGCAGTCCTTTAATGGGACAGGAGAACTACGAGCAGTACTTC	CASSPLMGQENYEQYF
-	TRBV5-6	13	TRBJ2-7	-	TGTGCCAGCAACATAGGGACATCTTACGAGCAGTACTTC	CASNIGTSYEQYF
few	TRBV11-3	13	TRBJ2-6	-	TGTGCCACCGCAGACTCTGGGGCCAACGTCCTGACTTTC	CATADSGANVLTF
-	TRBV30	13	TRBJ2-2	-	TGTGCCTGGTCTGGACAGAACACCGGGGAGCTGTTTTTT	CAWSGQNTGELFF
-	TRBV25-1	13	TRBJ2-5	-	TGTGCCAGCAGTCACAGACACCAAGAGACCCAGTACTTC	CASSHRHQETQYF
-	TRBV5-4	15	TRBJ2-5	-	TGTGCCAGCAGCTTGATAGGGCTAGCAGAAGAGACCCAGTACTTC	CASSLIGLAEETQYF
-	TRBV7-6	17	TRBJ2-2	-	TGTGCCAGCAGCTTAGAGGTCCTAGAAAGTGGAACCGGGGAGCTGTTTTTT	CASSLEVLESGTGELFF
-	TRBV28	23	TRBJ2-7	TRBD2	TGTGCCAGCAGTTTCCTGGGTGGGGGAGCTAGTCCTAGCGGGAGAGGAGGCGCCTACGAGCAGTACTTC	CASSFLGGGASPSGRGGAYEQYF
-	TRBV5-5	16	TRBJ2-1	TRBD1	TGTGCCAGCAGCTTGAGTGGAGACAGGGTAATCAATGAGCAGTTCTTC	CASSLSGDRVINEQFF
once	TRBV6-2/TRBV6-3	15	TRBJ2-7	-	TGTGCCAGCAGCCAAGGGGCTTACAGCTACTACGAGCAGTACTTC	CASSQGAYSYYEQYF
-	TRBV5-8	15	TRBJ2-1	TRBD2	TGTGCCAGCAGCCCTGGCCGGACTAGAATCTCCCTGGTGGTCTTC	CASSPGRTRISLVVF
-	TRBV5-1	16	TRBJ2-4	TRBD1	TGCGCCAGCAGCGAAGGGACAGGGGGAGCCAAAAACATTCAGTACTTC	CASSEGTGGAKNIQYF
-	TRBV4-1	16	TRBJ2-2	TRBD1	TGCGCCAGCAGCCAAGGGGGACAGGGAAACACCGGGGAGCTGTTTTTT	CASSQGGQGNTGELFF
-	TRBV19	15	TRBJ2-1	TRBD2	TGTGCCAGTAGTATCGGGACTAGCTCGGGCAATGAGCAGTTCTTC	CASSIGTSSGNEQFF
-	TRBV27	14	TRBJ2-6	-	TGTGCCAGCAGTTCCGAGACAGGGGCCAACGTCCTGACTTTC	CASSSETGANVLTF
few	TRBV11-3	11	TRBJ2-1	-	TGTGCCAGCAGAGGGGACTCAGAGCAGTTCTTC	CASRGDSEQFF
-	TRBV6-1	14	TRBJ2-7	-	TGTGCCAGCAGTGAATCGGTCCTAACCTACGAGCAGTACTTC	CASSESVLTYEQYF
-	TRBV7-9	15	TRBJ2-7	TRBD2	TGTGCCAGCAGCTTCACCGGGACTAGAGTAAACGAGCAGTACTTC	CASSFTGTRVNEQYF
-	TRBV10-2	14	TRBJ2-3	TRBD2	TGCGCCAGCACACCGGGACTAGCAGCAGATACGCAGTATTTT	CASTPGLAADTQYF
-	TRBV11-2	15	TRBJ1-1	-	TGTGCCAGCAGCTCCGCTTTGGGCCGGAACACTGAAGCTTTCTTT	CASSSALGRNTEAFF
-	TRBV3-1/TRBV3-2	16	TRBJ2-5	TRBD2	TGTGCCAGCAGCCAAAAGAGACTAGCGTATCAAGAGACCCAGTACTTC	CASSQKRLAYQETQYF
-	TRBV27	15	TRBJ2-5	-	TGTGCCAGCAGTTTACAAGCGGGCATTAAAGAGACCCAGTACTTC	CASSLQAGIKETQYF
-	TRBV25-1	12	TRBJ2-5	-	TGTGCCACACAAGGACAGCAAGAGACCCAGTACTTC	CATQGQQETQYF